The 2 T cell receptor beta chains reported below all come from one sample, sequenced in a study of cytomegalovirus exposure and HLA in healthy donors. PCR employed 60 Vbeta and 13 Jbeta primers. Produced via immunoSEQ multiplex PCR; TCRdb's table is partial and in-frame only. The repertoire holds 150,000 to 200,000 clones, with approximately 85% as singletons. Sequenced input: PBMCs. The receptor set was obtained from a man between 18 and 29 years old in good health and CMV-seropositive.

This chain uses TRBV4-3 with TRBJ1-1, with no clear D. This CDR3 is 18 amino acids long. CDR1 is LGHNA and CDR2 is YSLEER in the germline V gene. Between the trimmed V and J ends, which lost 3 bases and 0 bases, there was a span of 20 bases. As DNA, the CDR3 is TGCGCCAGCAGCCACTTCGGCAGGTCGGATGTGGTGAACACTGAAGCTTTCTTT. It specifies CASSHFGRSDVVNTEAFF.

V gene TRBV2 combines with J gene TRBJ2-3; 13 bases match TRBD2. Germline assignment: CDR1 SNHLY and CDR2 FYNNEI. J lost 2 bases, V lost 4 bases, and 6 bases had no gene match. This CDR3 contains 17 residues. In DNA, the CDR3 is TGTGCCAGCAGTGCGGGACTAGCGGGGAGGATCACAGATACGCAGTATTTT. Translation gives CASSAGLAGRITDTQYF.